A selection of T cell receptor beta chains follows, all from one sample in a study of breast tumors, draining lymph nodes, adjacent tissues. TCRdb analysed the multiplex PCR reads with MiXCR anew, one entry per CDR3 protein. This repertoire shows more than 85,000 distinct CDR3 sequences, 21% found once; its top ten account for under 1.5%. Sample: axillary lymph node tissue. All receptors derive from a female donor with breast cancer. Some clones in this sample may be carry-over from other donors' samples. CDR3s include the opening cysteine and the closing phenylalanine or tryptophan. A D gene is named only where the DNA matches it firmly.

CASSLGMSSYEQYF	TRBV11-1	TRBJ2-7	.
CASSYSTSSSGNTIYF	TRBV6-5	TRBJ1-3	.
CASSAGRYEQFF	TRBV7-2	TRBJ2-1	.
CASSSGRTGRIYGYTF	TRBV6-2/TRBV6-3	TRBJ1-2	.
CASGLRTVEGWEQYF	TRBV6-6	TRBJ2-7	.
CASSPLNSPLHF	TRBV27	TRBJ1-6	.
CASSMSSGVQETQYF	TRBV19	TRBJ2-5	TRBD2
CASSRPTGGTEAFF	TRBV7-2	TRBJ1-1	TRBD1
CASSLDTGGNTIYF	TRBV5-8	TRBJ1-3	.
CASSLWSGGAETQYF	TRBV7-9	TRBJ2-5	.
CSAPRIARSYNEQFF	TRBV20-1	TRBJ2-1	.
CSAVTGGPLNEQFF	TRBV20-1	TRBJ2-1	TRBD1
CASSMPGQLEKLFF	TRBV5-1	TRBJ1-4	TRBD1
CASSLEGGSYNEQFF	TRBV5-1	TRBJ2-1	.
CASSLAGETQYF	TRBV5-1	TRBJ2-5	.